The 5 T cell receptor beta chains below all came from one sample that was sequenced in a study of immune characteristics of hereditary and idiopathic chronic pancreatitis. Chronic pancreatitis pancreas tissue came from patients undergoing total pancreatectomy with islet autotransplantation (TPIAT). Libraries were constructed by the immunoSEQ multiplex PCR assay. The source is immuneACCESS, and TCRdb retained only in-frame sequences with V and J called. Part of the clones is not carried over; for the studies checked, unresolved V genes explain less than half of this, and the remainder is unexplained. For this sample there are about 1,800 clones; around four fifths appear just once. 16% of the sample rests with the top ten. The sequencing sample was made of pancreas tissue with hereditary chronic pancreatitis. The origin of the receptors is a human donor with chronic pancreatitis.

The chain joins TRBV7-6 to TRBJ2-2; D not certain. This CDR3 comprises 13 residues. With 8 bases removed from V and 2 bases from J, the gap between germline ends came to 9 bases. Germline-derived CDR1 and CDR2 are SGHVS and FNYEAQ. The CDR3 sequence is CASCRANTGELFF. As DNA, the CDR3 is TGTGCCAGCTGTCGGGCCAACACCGGGGAGCTGTTTTTT.

J is TRBJ2-7 and V is TRBV6-5; a possible D gene is TRBD2 (5 bases). The CDR3 consists of 16 residues. The germline V gene has CDR1 MNHEY and CDR2 SVGAGI. The V end lost 0 bases, the J end lost 6 bases, and 18 bases lay between the germline ends. CDR3 nucleotides: TGTGCCAGCAGTTACTCGACTCGGATTGGAGGAACCGAGCAGTACTTC. This translates into CASSYSTRIGGTEQYF.

The chain couples TRBV25-1 to TRBJ2-1, with D perhaps matching TRBD1 or TRBD2 (5 bases each). The germline V gene has CDR1 MGHDK and CDR2 SYGVNS. V lost 5 bases to trimming and J lost 9 bases, with 11 bases between them. CDR3 size: 12 residues. This CDR3 is CASSRGRGEQFF. CDR3 DNA: TGTGCCAGCAGTCGGGGACGGGGTGAGCAGTTCTTC. Full variable domain (rest looked up from reference TRBV25-1 and TRBJ2-1): EADIYQTPRYLVIGTGKKITLECSQTMGHDKMYWYQQDPGMELHLIHYSYGVNSTEKGDLSSESTVSRIRTEHFPLTLESARPSHTSQYLCASSRGRGEQFFGPGTRLTVL.

The chain uses TRBV4-1 and TRBJ2-7; D gene uncertain. Per the germline V gene, CDR1 is MGHRA and CDR2 is YSYEKL. The CDR3 has 14 residues. V was trimmed by 3 bases and J by 3 bases, leaving 12 bases between them. The CDR3 nucleotides are TGCGCCAGCAGCCAGCATCTAGTAAGCTACGAGCAGTACTTC. The encoded protein is CASSQHLVSYEQYF.

The chain links TRBV6-5 to TRBJ2-5, with a weak D call TRBD2 (7 bases). Trimming removed 7 bases from V and 5 bases from J, with 11 bases in between. CDR1 and CDR2 from the germline V gene are MNHEY and SVGAGI. CDR3 length equals 12 residues. CDR3 coding DNA: TGTGCCAGCAAGGGGGGGTCTGAGACCCAGTACTTC. Protein product: CASKGGSETQYF.